This TCR beta chain derives from a study of Ad26.COV2.S vaccination and SARS-CoV-2 variants. As for treatment: roughly 18 received Ad26.COV2.S at low or high dose, single or two shots; roughly five received placebo; per-sample allocation not given. The investigators took samples on day 63 after the first vaccine or placebo injection. Aged 18-55 years, donor was enrolled in Boston in 2020. An Ad26 vector expressing Wuhan-strain SARS-CoV-2 spike constituted the vaccine. TCRdb keeps only in-frame clones here, not all; method: immunoSEQ multiplex PCR. The sample yields 380,000 or so clones, approximately 86% seen once. Overall study results and limits: Vaccine and placebo recipients had similar non-spike TCR breadth. Placebo recipients trailed vaccine recipients in spike-specific TCR breadth.

The germline CDR1 and CDR2 sequences are SGHAT and FQNNGV. This CDR3 contains 13 residues. Trimming shortened V by 2 bases and J by 8 bases, and 12 bases separated the two germline ends. Details on this clone: Its antigen remains unidentified.

The TCR originated in a person aged 18-60 years who received the Ad26.COV2.S COVID-19 vaccine or a placebo. This material consisted of peripheral blood, taken in a trial of Ad26.COV2.S vaccine versus placebo. The chain links TRBV11-2 to TRBJ1-1; no firm D call. CDR3 bases: TGTGCCAGCAGCTTAATACAGAGGAACGAAGCTTTCTTT. Its protein product is CASSLIQRNEAFF.